The present entry profiles one T cell receptor beta chain with its context. These data are taken from a study of T cells in Graves' hyperthyroidism and ophthalmopathy. CDR1 and CDR2 from the germline V gene are LGHDT and YNNKEL (reference sequence). Trimming removed 0 bases from V and 9 bases from J, with 6 bases in between. The CDR3 sequence is 13 residues long. Template material for amplifying TCR beta CDR3 regions consisted of RNA transcripts. The HTBI set primed first-round TCR CDR3 RT-PCR. One entry per CDR3 protein, called by TCRdb with MiXCR from the multiplex PCR reads. Found here are almost 350,000 distinct CDR3 sequences, roughly 20% of them singletons; the top ten hold around 15%.

The rearrangement links TRBV3-1 to TRBJ1-6; no clear D. This TCR derives from a woman in her 40s with Graves' ophthalmopathy. Sequencing input: blood. The CDR3 loop reads CASSQDLGSPLHF. The CDR3 DNA reads as TGTGCCAGCAGCCAAGATTTAGGTTCACCCCTCCACTTT.